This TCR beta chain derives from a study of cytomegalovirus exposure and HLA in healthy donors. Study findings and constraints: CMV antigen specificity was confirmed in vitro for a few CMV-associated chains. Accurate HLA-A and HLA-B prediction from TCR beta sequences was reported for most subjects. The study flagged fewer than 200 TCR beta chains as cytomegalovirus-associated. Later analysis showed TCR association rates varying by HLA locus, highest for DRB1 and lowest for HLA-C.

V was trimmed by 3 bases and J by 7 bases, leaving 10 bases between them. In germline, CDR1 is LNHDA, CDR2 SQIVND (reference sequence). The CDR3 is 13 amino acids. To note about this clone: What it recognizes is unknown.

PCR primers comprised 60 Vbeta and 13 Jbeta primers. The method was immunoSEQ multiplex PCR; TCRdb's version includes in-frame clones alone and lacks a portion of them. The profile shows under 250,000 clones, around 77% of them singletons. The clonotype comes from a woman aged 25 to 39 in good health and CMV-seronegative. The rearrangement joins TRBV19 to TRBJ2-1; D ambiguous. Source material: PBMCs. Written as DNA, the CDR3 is TGTGCCAGTAGTATCCTACTCTCAAATGAGCAGTTCTTC. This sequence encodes CASSILLSNEQFF.